This T cell receptor (beta chain) was sequenced in a study of metastatic and nonmetastatic thyroid tumors. Whole-study context: The authors compared repertoires across blood and tumor or nodule tissue from malignant and benign thyroid patients. Findings of the study overall: It was reportedly found that TCR beta diversity was significantly higher in malignant thyroid tumors than in benign nodules, a difference seen in both blood and tumor samples.

Germline V lookup: CDR1 MDHEN, CDR2 SYDVKM. This CDR3 spans 16 amino acids. V lost 7 bases and J lost 2, with 19 bases in between. All patients were treatment-naive before thyroid surgery. TCRdb reanalyzed the PCR reads via MiXCR. The sample has 25,000 to 40,000 clones, roughly 19% seen once; the top ten hold roughly a fifth. The sample holds a few counts of this clone. Antigen unknown. Sample: blood. This chain joins TRBV28 and TRBJ2-3; TRBD2 is a possible D gene (6 bases). The clonotype was recovered from a female donor with papillary thyroid cancer or a benign thyroid nodule (not recorded which). Some clones in this sample may be carry-over from other donors' samples. The CDR3 nucleotides read TGTGCCAGCACCATAGGTGCGGGATGGTTCACAGATACGCAGTATTTT. This translates into CASTIGAGWFTDTQYF. The variable domain in full, with the rest retrieved from reference TRBV28 and TRBJ2-3, is DVKVTQSSRYLVKRTGEKVFLECVQDMDHENMFWYRQDPGLGLRLIYFSYDVKMKEKGDIPEGYSVSREKKERFSLILESASTNQTSMYLCASTIGAGWFTDTQYFGPGTRLTVL.